These 26 T cell receptor beta chains were all obtained from the same sample, sequenced in a study of cytomegalovirus exposure and HLA in healthy donors. A multiplex PCR was run with 60 Vbeta primers and 13 Jbeta primers. Sequenced by immunoSEQ multiplex PCR; TCRdb stores in-frame clones only, minus some. The sample comprises 120,000 to 150,000 clones, 73% of which are singletons, and around an eighth rests with the top ten. Sequenced: PBMCs. Receptors originate from a human donor in good health.

The chain combines TRBV9 with TRBJ1-2; 12 nucleotides agree with TRBD1. With V trimmed by 3 bases and J by 5 bases, 11 bases remained unmatched. This CDR3 has 17 amino acids. In germline, CDR1 is SGDLS, CDR2 YYNGEE. CDR3 in DNA: TGTGCCAGCAGCGAAACCGGGACAGGGGGCGGTGAGTATGGCTACACCTTC. Amino acid sequence: CASSETGTGGGEYGYTF. Full variable domain (remainder filled in from reference TRBV9 and TRBJ1-2): DSGVTQTPKHLITATGQRVTLRCSPRSGDLSVYWYQQSLDQGLQFLIQYYNGEERAKGNILERFSAQQFPDLHSELNLSSLELGDSALYFCASSETGTGGGEYGYTFGSGTRLTVV.

This chain uses TRBV5-6 with TRBJ1-2, with 7 bases aligning to TRBD1. The CDR3 is 15 residues long. Germline V gives CDR1 SGHDT, CDR2 YYEEEE. Germline trimming cut 3 bases from V and 6 bases from J; bases unmatched to any gene: 11. The CDR3 protein is CASSYGQVGADGYTF. Here the CDR3 DNA reads TGTGCCAGCAGCTACGGACAGGTGGGAGCGGATGGCTACACCTTC.

As for this clone: The identical CDR3 is also encoded by other nucleotide sequences in the sample. J is TRBJ1-2 and V is TRBV7-3, with D hard to call. Germline CDR1 and CDR2: SGHTA and FQGTGA. The CDR3 is 15 residues long. With 2 bases removed from V and 7 bases from J, the gap between germline ends came to 17 bases. As DNA, the CDR3 is TGTGCCAGCAGCTTATCGGCAGGTTCTGGCTTTGGCTACACCTTC. Residues: CASSLSAGSGFGYTF.

The J gene is TRBJ2-3, the V gene TRBV7-2, with D possibly being TRBD1 (5 bases). This CDR3 has 14 amino acids. CDR1 is SGHTA, CDR2 FQGNSA, per germline. V was clipped by 7 bases and J by 0 bases, with 11 bases between them. CDR3 nucleotides: TGTGCCAGCAAAAGACAGTCTAGCACAGATACGCAGTATTTT. Amino acid sequence: CASKRQSSTDTQYF.

This chain connects TRBV6-1 to TRBJ1-6, with a possible D match to TRBD1 (5 bases). This CDR3 region has 19 residues. Germline assignment: CDR1 MNHNS and CDR2 SASEGT. With 0 bases removed from V and 9 bases from J, the gap between germline ends came to 24 bases. CDR3 residues: CASSEADRGWSGYGSPLHF. The CDR3 coding sequence is TGTGCCAGCAGTGAAGCGGATAGGGGCTGGTCTGGTTACGGTTCACCCCTCCACTTT.

The chain is built from TRBV10-1 and TRBJ2-1, with 10 positions matching TRBD2. In germline, CDR1 is WNHNN, CDR2 SYGVQD (reference sequence). The CDR3 runs 15 residues. The V and J ends lost 8 bases and 3 bases, in that order; junction bases with no gene match: 7. Here the CDR3 DNA reads TGCGCCAGCGGGCCTAGCGGGAGTAACTACAATGAGCAGTTCTTC. Translation: CASGPSGSNYNEQFF.

The rearrangement links TRBV5-6 to TRBJ1-1, with 7 bases that match TRBD1. The CDR3 contains 11 residues. Germline V lookup: CDR1 SGHDT, CDR2 YYEEEE. V was pared by 4 bases and J by 11 bases, with 5 bases of the junction left unmatched. The CDR3 is CASSTGTEAFF. CDR3 coding DNA: TGTGCCAGCAGCACCGGGACAGAGGCTTTCTTT.

The chain recombines TRBV9 with TRBJ2-5; TRBD1 agrees at 9 bases. This CDR3 is built from 15 residues. V lost 0 bases and J lost 5; bases outside the gene matches: 5. Germline V CDR1 and CDR2: SGDLS, YYNGEE. CDR3 nucleotides: TGTGCCAGCAGCGTAGAGGGACAGGGCAGGGAGACCCAGTACTTC. Its translation: CASSVEGQGRETQYF. The variable domain in full, with the rest retrieved from reference TRBV9 and TRBJ2-5, is DSGVTQTPKHLITATGQRVTLRCSPRSGDLSVYWYQQSLDQGLQFLIQYYNGEERAKGNILERFSAQQFPDLHSELNLSSLELGDSALYFCASSVEGQGRETQYFGPGTRLLVL.

The chain links TRBV7-9 to TRBJ2-7; TRBD1 matches at 11 bases. This CDR3 has 14 amino acids. CDR1 SEHNR and CDR2 FQNEAQ come from the germline V gene (reference sequence). Unmatched junction bases numbered 6, after V lost 5 bases and J lost 6 bases. CDR3 protein: CASSLDRGLSEQYF. DNA for the CDR3: TGTGCCAGCAGCCTGGACAGGGGGCTCTCCGAGCAGTACTTC.

The V and J genes are TRBV27 and TRBJ2-1; weak D call: TRBD1 (6 bases). The CDR3 sequence is 14 residues long. Germline-derived CDR1 and CDR2 are MNHEY and SMNVEV (reference sequence). Trimming stripped 4 bases from V and 4 bases from J, with 11 bases between. CDR3 protein: CASSSGTPYNEQFF. CDR3 sequence (DNA): TGTGCCAGCAGTTCCGGGACACCTTACAATGAGCAGTTCTTC.

The CDR3 coding sequence is TGCGCCAGCAGCCAGGAATTAGGGGTGTCCTACGAGCAGTACTTC. Its translation: CASSQELGVSYEQYF. The J gene is TRBJ2-7, the V gene TRBV4-1, with D perhaps TRBD1 (5 bases). Germline V gene data show CDR1 as MGHRA and CDR2 as YSYEKL. V was clipped by 3 bases and J by 1 base, with 13 bases between them. This CDR3 has 15 residues.

The sample holds a few counts of this clone. This chain uses TRBV11-1 with TRBJ2-7, with TRBD1 identical over 9 bases. CDR1 is SGHAT, CDR2 FQDESV, per germline (reference sequence). The CDR3 has 15 amino acids. Losses at the gene ends were 4 bases for V and 5 bases for J; bases not matched to a gene: 9. CDR3 region: CASSSPGQGKNEQYF. The CDR3 DNA is TGTGCCAGCAGCTCCCCGGGACAGGGTAAGAACGAGCAGTACTTC.

This chain links TRBV7-2 with TRBJ2-3, with D possibly matching TRBD2 (6 bases). CDR3 length: 14 amino acids. V lost 2 bases to trimming and J lost 5 bases, with 11 bases between them. The germline gives CDR1 SGHTA, CDR2 FQGNSA. CDR3 DNA sequence: TGTGCCAGCAGCTTACTCGGGGGTGGAGATACGCAGTATTTT. Amino acid sequence: CASSLLGGGDTQYF. The complete variable domain, with remaining parts taken from reference TRBV7-2 and TRBJ2-3, reads GAGVSQSPSNKVTEKGKDVELRCDPISGHTALYWYRQSLGQGLEFLIYFQGNSAPDKSGLPSDRFSAERTGGSVSTLTIQRTQQEDSAVYLCASSLLGGGDTQYFGPGTRLTVL.

This clone occurred many times. The chain employs TRBV9 and TRBJ2-2; maybe TRBD2 (6 bases). Trimming stripped 0 bases from V and 3 bases from J, with 12 bases between. Per germline, CDR1 SGDLS and CDR2 YYNGEE. This CDR3 is built from 16 residues. The CDR3 DNA reads as TGTGCCAGCAGCGTAGGGAGGGGCGCCTACACCGGGGAGCTGTTTTTT. Amino acid sequence: CASSVGRGAYTGELFF.

This clone occurred a few times. This chain connects TRBV5-6 to TRBJ2-6; possible D gene TRBD2, 6 bases. Looked up from germline, CDR1 is SGHDT and CDR2 is YYEEEE. The CDR3 runs to 18 residues. Trimming took 1 base from V and 4 from J, leaving 18 bases between them. The CDR3 DNA reads TGTGCCAGCAGCTTGTGGACTACCTCTTTGTGGGGGGCCAACGTCCTGACTTTC. Protein: CASSLWTTSLWGANVLTF.

This clone was counted only a few times. CDR3 residues: CASSQVSLNYGYTF. The CDR3 DNA sequence: TGTGCCAGCAGCCAAGTAAGCCTTAACTATGGCTACACCTTC. The chain recombines TRBV14 with TRBJ1-2; D uncertain. CDR1 and CDR2 from the germline V gene are SGHDN and FVKESK. The CDR3 has 14 amino acids. Between the trimmed V and J ends, which lost 1 base and 1 base, there was a span of 7 bases. Supplemented by reference TRBV14 and TRBJ1-2, the full variable domain reads EAGVTQFPSHSVIEKGQTVTLRCDPISGHDNLYWYRRVMGKEIKFLLHFVKESKQDESGMPNNRFLAERTGGTYSTLKVQPAELEDSGVYFCASSQVSLNYGYTFGSGTRLTVV.

The chain joins TRBV27 to TRBJ2-1; 7 bases align to TRBD2. The CDR3 runs to 15 residues. V lost 2 bases, J lost 5 bases, and 6 bases stayed unmatched. Germline CDR1 reads MNHEY; CDR2 reads SMNVEV (reference sequence). The CDR3 DNA reads as TGTGCCAGCAGTTTAGCGGGGGTTGTCGACAATGAGCAGTTCTTC. This sequence encodes CASSLAGVVDNEQFF.

The chain recombines TRBV5-1 with TRBJ1-2, with 8 nucleotides matching TRBD1. Germline loops: CDR1 SGHRS, CDR2 YFSETQ. J lost 3 bases, V lost 7 bases, and 5 bases had no gene match. The CDR3 covers 13 residues. This CDR3 is CASFDRGDYGYTF. Here the CDR3 DNA reads TGCGCCAGCTTCGACAGGGGTGACTATGGCTACACCTTC.

CDR3 bases: TGTGCCAGCAGCCCGGGGACAGGGCCTAACTATGGCTACACCTTC. This translates into CASSPGTGPNYGYTF. V is TRBV5-4 and J is TRBJ1-2; 9 bases line up with TRBD1. The CDR3 spans 15 residues. With V trimmed by 4 bases and J by 0 bases, 4 bases remained unmatched. The germline V gene encodes CDR1 SGHNT and CDR2 YYREEE (reference sequence).

This chain joins TRBV14 and TRBJ1-1, with D uncertain. V was pared by 6 bases and J by 0 bases, with 8 bases between. This CDR3 contains 13 residues. Germline V CDR1 and CDR2: SGHDN, FVKESK. The CDR3 spells CASSIEVNTEAFF. CDR3 nucleotide sequence: TGTGCCAGCAGTATCGAGGTGAACACTGAAGCTTTCTTT.

The rearrangement links TRBV5-1 to TRBJ2-3, with 8 nucleotides matching TRBD1. V was clipped by 3 bases and J by 6 bases; unmatched bases: 9. The CDR3 covers 15 residues. Germline V gives CDR1 SGHRS, CDR2 YFSETQ. The CDR3 DNA follows: TGCGCCAGCAGCTCATTACAGGGGGTCGTGGATACGCAGTATTTT. This codes for CASSSLQGVVDTQYF.

The V call is TRBV19, the J call TRBJ1-6, with no clear D. The V end lost 2 bases, the J end lost 3 bases, and 8 bases lay between the germline ends. This CDR3 is 15 amino acids long. Germline V gene sequence: CDR1 LNHDA, CDR2 SQIVND (reference sequence). CDR3 sequence reads: CASSITINYNSPLHF. The CDR3 DNA is TGTGCCAGTAGTATAACTATTAACTATAATTCACCCCTCCACTTT. Based on the CDR3 plus reference TRBV19 and TRBJ1-6, the full variable domain is DGGITQSPKYLFRKEGQNVTLSCEQNLNHDAMYWYRQDPGQGLRLIYYSQIVNDFQKGDIAEGYSVSREKKESFPLTVTSAQKNPTAFYLCASSITINYNSPLHFGNGTRLTVT.

This clone showed up just a few times. The chain joins TRBV9 to TRBJ2-5; 8 nucleotides line up with TRBD2. This CDR3 is 14 amino acids long. The germline V gene encodes CDR1 SGDLS and CDR2 YYNGEE. With V trimmed by 2 bases and J by 5 bases, 5 bases remained unmatched. The CDR3 DNA reads TGTGCCAGCAGCGTGAGCGGGGGACGCGAGACCCAGTACTTC. It is translated as CASSVSGGRETQYF.

The rearrangement uses TRBV4-2 and TRBJ1-6; D call uncertain. The CDR3 is 19 residues long. The V gene's germline CDR1 is LGHNA and CDR2 YNFKEQ. V lost 0 bases, J lost 0 bases, and 15 bases lay in between. The CDR3 sequence: CASSQDRGSLSSYNSPLHF. CDR3 DNA: TGTGCCAGCAGCCAAGATCGTGGGTCACTAAGCTCCTATAATTCACCCCTCCACTTT.

The chain combines TRBV7-3 with TRBJ2-3; D may be TRBD1 (5 bases). This CDR3 is built from 14 residues. Trimming shortened V by 1 base and J by 8 bases, and 13 bases separated the two germline ends. The V gene's germline CDR1 is SGHTA and CDR2 FQGTGA. CDR3 coding DNA: TGTGCCAGCAGCTTAATGGCCGACCAGGGTACGCAGTATTTT. Translated: CASSLMADQGTQYF.

This clone appeared a few times. The rearrangement joins TRBV6-1 to TRBJ2-7, with D perhaps TRBD1 (5 bases). This CDR3 contains 15 residues. The germline V gene has CDR1 MNHNS and CDR2 SASEGT. Trimming removed 2 bases from V and 4 bases from J, with 15 bases in between. For the CDR3, the DNA is TGTGCCAGCAGTGAAATCGACAGATTATATTACGAGCAGTACTTC. As protein: CASSEIDRLYYEQYF.